This section outlines one T cell receptor (beta chain) sequence together with its context. Its antigen remains unidentified. These data belong to a study of chemoradiotherapy in HPV16-positive cancers. Profiled with immunoSEQ multiplex PCR; TCRdb holds only in-frame clones, not every one. The data contain approximately 7,500 clones, roughly two thirds of them seen just once; the ten biggest clones take up approximately 31%. The CDR3 is made up of 19 amino acids. Germline values: CDR1 LGHNA, CDR2 YNFKEQ. After removal of 1 base from V and 5 bases from J, the junction contained 16 bases not matched to a gene. Over chemoradiotherapy, repertoires were sampled more than once. Points from the study as a whole: Non-HPV-specific T cells did not expand in tumors during treatment, whereas candidate HPV-specific clones and E7-related motifs did.

Sampling was conducted from a patient who underwent chemoradiotherapy. This receptor was obtained from a human donor with HPV-associated anogenital cancer. The chain joins TRBV4-2 to TRBJ2-1; TRBD2 aligns across 8 bases. DNA for the CDR3: TGTGCCAGCAGCCAAGTTGGTCTAGCGGGCATTAACGGGGACAATGAGCAGTTCTTC. Its translation is CASSQVGLAGINGDNEQFF.